A selection of T cell receptor beta chains follows, all from one sample in a study of T cell responses to AZD1222 COVID-19 vaccine. The assay was immunoSEQ multiplex PCR, and TCRdb's table has in-frame clones only and misses some. The sample records about 110,000 clones, 85% to 95% being singletons. The sequences come from peripheral blood, collected on day 0 of AZD1222 vaccination. These receptors originate from an adult in good health. Both conserved end residues are part of each CDR3. Each record gives: J gene, V gene, D gene, clone size, CDR3 protein, CDR3 DNA. The D gene is left open where the match is weak. Where a row states a size, it is once, few, many or the class of an expanded clone; other rows omit it.

J: TRBJ1-2
V: TRBV28
D: .
size: .
CDR3: CASSLTLQGHYGYTF
DNA: TGTGCCAGCAGTTTAACCCTACAGGGCCACTATGGCTACACCTTC

J: TRBJ1-3
V: TRBV19
D: .
size: .
CDR3: CASTPTAASGNTIYF
DNA: TGTGCCAGTACCCCGACCGCCGCCTCTGGAAACACCATATATTTT

J: TRBJ2-7
V: TRBV28
D: .
size: .
CDR3: CASSLNIGVGEQYF
DNA: TGTGCCAGCAGTTTAAATATAGGGGTCGGCGAGCAGTACTTC

J: TRBJ2-3
V: TRBV6-5
D: .
size: .
CDR3: CASIYLDTQYF
DNA: TGTGCCAGCATCTACCTTGATACGCAGTATTTT

J: TRBJ2-6
V: TRBV9
D: TRBD1
size: .
CDR3: CASSVKGPGQAFSGANVLTF
DNA: TGTGCCAGCAGCGTAAAAGGTCCGGGACAGGCTTTTTCTGGGGCCAACGTCCTGACTTTC

J: TRBJ1-2
V: TRBV19
D: .
size: .
CDR3: CASSSRRQSRNYGYTF
DNA: TGTGCCAGTAGCTCGAGAAGGCAGTCCCGCAACTATGGCTACACCTTC

J: TRBJ1-2
V: TRBV27
D: .
size: .
CDR3: CASSPLTGINGYTF
DNA: TGTGCCAGCAGTCCATTAACAGGGATCAACGGCTACACCTTC

J: TRBJ1-1
V: TRBV12-3/TRBV12-4
D: .
size: .
CDR3: CASNPGSGTEAFF
DNA: TGTGCCAGCAATCCCGGGAGTGGGACTGAAGCTTTCTTT

J: TRBJ1-6
V: TRBV5-6
D: .
size: .
CDR3: CASSSTSSPLHF
DNA: TGTGCCAGCAGCAGCACCAGTTCACCCCTCCACTTT

J: TRBJ1-1
V: TRBV5-6
D: .
size: .
CDR3: CASSLASNTEAFF
DNA: TGTGCCAGCAGCTTGGCGTCGAACACTGAAGCTTTCTTT

J: TRBJ2-7
V: TRBV9
D: .
size: .
CDR3: CASSVGNSYEQYF
DNA: TGTGCCAGCAGCGTGGGGAACAGCTACGAGCAGTACTTC

J: TRBJ1-1
V: TRBV30
D: TRBD1
size: .
CDR3: CAWSPNRQGQWNTEAFF
DNA: TGTGCCTGGAGTCCGAACCGACAGGGGCAATGGAACACTGAAGCTTTCTTT

J: TRBJ1-3
V: TRBV13
D: .
size: .
CDR3: CASSLGRSRSSGNTIYF
DNA: TGTGCCAGCAGCTTAGGCCGGAGTAGAAGCTCTGGAAACACCATATATTTT

J: TRBJ2-1
V: TRBV11-1
D: .
size: .
CDR3: CASSSHKQGLNEQFF
DNA: TGTGCCAGCAGCTCACACAAGCAGGGTTTAAATGAGCAGTTCTTC

J: TRBJ2-1
V: TRBV18
D: TRBD2
size: .
CDR3: CASSPLAGEYNEQFF
DNA: TGTGCCAGCTCACCTTTAGCGGGGGAGTACAATGAGCAGTTCTTC

J: TRBJ1-2
V: TRBV7-3
D: TRBD1
size: .
CDR3: CASSSTGGEGGYTF
DNA: TGTGCCAGCAGCTCGACAGGGGGAGAGGGCGGCTACACCTTC

J: TRBJ2-4
V: TRBV4-2
D: .
size: .
CDR3: CASSQEGNRKNIQYF
DNA: TGTGCCAGCAGCCAAGAGGGGAACAGGAAAAACATTCAGTACTTC

J: TRBJ2-3
V: TRBV10-3
D: .
size: .
CDR3: CAISDGQGPTDTQYF
DNA: TGTGCCATCAGTGACGGGCAGGGTCCGACAGATACGCAGTATTTT

J: TRBJ2-2
V: TRBV18
D: .
size: .
CDR3: CASSPSGARGTGELFF
DNA: TGTGCCAGCTCACCGTCAGGGGCGCGGGGCACCGGGGAGCTGTTTTTT

J: TRBJ1-1
V: TRBV9
D: .
size: .
CDR3: CASSVGGAEAFF
DNA: TGTGCCAGCAGCGTCGGCGGAGCTGAAGCTTTCTTT

J: TRBJ1-6
V: TRBV6-5
D: TRBD1
size: .
CDR3: CASSHQGENSPLHF
DNA: TGTGCCAGCAGTCATCAGGGGGAGAATTCACCCCTCCACTTT

J: TRBJ1-2
V: TRBV7-2
D: .
size: .
CDR3: CASSLDRADGYTF
DNA: TGTGCCAGCAGCTTAGACAGGGCCGATGGCTACACCTTC

J: TRBJ1-4
V: TRBV2
D: TRBD1
size: .
CDR3: CAGQGEQGRRKLFF
DNA: TGTGCCGGCCAAGGGGAACAGGGGAGGCGAAAACTGTTTTTT

J: TRBJ2-3
V: TRBV27
D: .
size: .
CDR3: CASSLSFSSTDTQYF
DNA: TGTGCCAGCAGTTTATCGTTCTCGAGCACAGATACGCAGTATTTT

J: TRBJ1-1
V: TRBV6-5
D: .
size: .
CDR3: CASKHTEAFF
DNA: TGTGCCAGCAAGCACACTGAAGCTTTCTTT

J: TRBJ2-7
V: TRBV24-1
D: .
size: few
CDR3: CATSDLGGQYF
DNA: TGTGCCACCAGTGATTTAGGTGGACAGTACTTC

J: TRBJ1-5
V: TRBV5-5
D: TRBD1
size: .
CDR3: CASSSAQGGQPQHF
DNA: TGTGCCAGCAGCTCGGCCCAGGGGGGTCAGCCCCAGCATTTT

J: TRBJ1-5
V: TRBV29-1
D: .
size: .
CDR3: CSARGPWVVGNQPQHF
DNA: TGCAGCGCGAGGGGTCCGTGGGTTGTAGGCAATCAGCCCCAGCATTTT

J: TRBJ1-2
V: TRBV12-3/TRBV12-4
D: .
size: once
CDR3: CASSSPSLYGYTF
DNA: TGTGCCAGCAGTAGCCCCTCCCTCTATGGCTACACCTTC

J: TRBJ2-3
V: TRBV7-2
D: TRBD2
size: .
CDR3: CASSYWTSGTDTQYF
DNA: TGTGCCAGCAGCTATTGGACTAGCGGCACAGATACGCAGTATTTT

J: TRBJ2-2
V: TRBV11-2
D: .
size: .
CDR3: CASYRGTANTGELFF
DNA: TGTGCCTCATACCGGGGGACAGCGAACACCGGGGAGCTGTTTTTT

J: TRBJ1-2
V: TRBV18
D: TRBD1
size: .
CDR3: CASSLGQNYGYTF
DNA: TGTGCCAGCTCACTGGGACAGAACTATGGCTACACCTTC

J: TRBJ1-1
V: TRBV27
D: .
size: .
CDR3: CASRQDRLNTEAFF
DNA: TGTGCCAGCAGGCAGGACCGCCTGAACACTGAAGCTTTCTTT

J: TRBJ1-3
V: TRBV28
D: .
size: .
CDR3: CASRPSAGNTIYF
DNA: TGTGCCAGCAGACCCAGTGCGGGAAACACCATATATTTT

J: TRBJ1-2
V: TRBV7-9
D: .
size: .
CDR3: CASSSKPPGLGGYTF
DNA: TGTGCCAGCAGCTCAAAACCACCGGGACTAGGTGGCTACACCTTC

J: TRBJ1-1
V: TRBV11-2
D: .
size: .
CDR3: CASSHQTGRSEAFF
DNA: TGTGCCAGCAGCCACCAGACAGGACGCTCTGAAGCTTTCTTT

J: TRBJ1-2
V: TRBV19
D: TRBD1
size: .
CDR3: CASRGQELFGYTF
DNA: TGTGCCAGTAGGGGACAGGAATTGTTCGGCTACACCTTC

J: TRBJ1-2
V: TRBV29-1
D: TRBD1
size: .
CDR3: CSVEDQGAYYGYTF
DNA: TGCAGCGTTGAAGACCAGGGGGCCTACTATGGCTACACCTTC

J: TRBJ1-3
V: TRBV7-2
D: .
size: .
CDR3: CASRPPGGPGNTIYF
DNA: TGTGCCAGCAGACCTCCGGGGGGCCCTGGAAACACCATATATTTT

J: TRBJ2-2
V: TRBV9
D: .
size: once
CDR3: CASSVVPIGLFPNTGELFF
DNA: TGTGCCAGCAGCGTAGTACCGATTGGGCTTTTCCCGAACACCGGGGAGCTGTTTTTT